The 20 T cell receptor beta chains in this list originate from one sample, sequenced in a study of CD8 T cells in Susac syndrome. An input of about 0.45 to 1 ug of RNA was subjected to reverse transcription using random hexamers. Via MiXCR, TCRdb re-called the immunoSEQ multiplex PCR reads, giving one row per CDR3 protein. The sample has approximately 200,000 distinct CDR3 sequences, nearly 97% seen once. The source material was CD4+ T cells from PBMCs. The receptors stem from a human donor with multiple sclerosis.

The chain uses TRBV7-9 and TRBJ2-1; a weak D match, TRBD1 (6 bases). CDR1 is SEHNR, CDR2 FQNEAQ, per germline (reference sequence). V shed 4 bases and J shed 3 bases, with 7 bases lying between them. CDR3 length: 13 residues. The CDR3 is CASSSDSYNEQFF. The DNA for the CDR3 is TGTGCCAGCAGCTCGGACAGCTACAATGAGCAGTTCTTC. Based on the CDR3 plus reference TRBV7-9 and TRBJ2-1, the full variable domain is DTGVSQNPRHKITKRGQNVTFRCDPISEHNRLYWYRQTLGQGPEFLTYFQNEAQLEKSRLLSDRFSAERPKGSFSTLEIQRTEQGDSAMYLCASSSDSYNEQFFGPGTRLTVL.

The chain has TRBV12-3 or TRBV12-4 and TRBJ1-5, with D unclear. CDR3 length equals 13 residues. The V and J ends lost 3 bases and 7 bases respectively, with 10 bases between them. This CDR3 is CASSLTSGQPQHF. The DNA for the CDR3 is TGTGCCAGCAGTTTGACTTCGGGACAGCCCCAGCATTTT.

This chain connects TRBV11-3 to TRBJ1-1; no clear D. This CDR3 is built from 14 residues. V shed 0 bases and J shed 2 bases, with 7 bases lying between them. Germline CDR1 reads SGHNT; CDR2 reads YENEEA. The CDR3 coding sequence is TGTGCCAGCAGCTTAGACGGCGTCAACACTGAAGCTTTCTTT. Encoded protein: CASSLDGVNTEAFF.

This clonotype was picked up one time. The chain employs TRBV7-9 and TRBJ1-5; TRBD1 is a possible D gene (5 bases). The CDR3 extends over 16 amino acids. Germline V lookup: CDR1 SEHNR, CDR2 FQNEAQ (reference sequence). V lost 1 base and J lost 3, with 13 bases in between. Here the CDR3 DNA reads TGTGCCAGCAGCTTAGGGGGAAGGGGAGTCAATCAGCCCCAGCATTTT. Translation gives CASSLGGRGVNQPQHF.

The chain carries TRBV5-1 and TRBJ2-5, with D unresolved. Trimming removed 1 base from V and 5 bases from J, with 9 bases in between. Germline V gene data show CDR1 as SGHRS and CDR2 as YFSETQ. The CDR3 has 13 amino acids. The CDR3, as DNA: TGCGCCAGCAGCTTGCAAGGGTCGGAGACCCAGTACTTC. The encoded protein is CASSLQGSETQYF.

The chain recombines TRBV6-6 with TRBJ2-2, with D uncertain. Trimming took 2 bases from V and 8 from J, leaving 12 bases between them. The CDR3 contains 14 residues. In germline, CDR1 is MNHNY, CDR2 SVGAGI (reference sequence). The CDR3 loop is CASSYVGLSGELFF. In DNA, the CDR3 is TGTGCCAGCAGTTACGTCGGTCTTAGTGGGGAGCTGTTTTTT.

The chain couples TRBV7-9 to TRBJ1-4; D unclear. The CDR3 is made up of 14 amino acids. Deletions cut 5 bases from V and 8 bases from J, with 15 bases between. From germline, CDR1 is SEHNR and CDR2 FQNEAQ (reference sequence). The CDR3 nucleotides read TGTGCCAGCAGCCGCGGGCGGGAGAGAGAAAAACTGTTTTTT. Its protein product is CASSRGREREKLFF.

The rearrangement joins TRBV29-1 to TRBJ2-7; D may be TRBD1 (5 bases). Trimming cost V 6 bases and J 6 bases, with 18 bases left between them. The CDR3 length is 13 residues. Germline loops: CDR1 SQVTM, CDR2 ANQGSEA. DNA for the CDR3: TGCAGCGTGACACAGGCCCTTCGGACCGAGCAGTACTTC. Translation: CSVTQALRTEQYF.

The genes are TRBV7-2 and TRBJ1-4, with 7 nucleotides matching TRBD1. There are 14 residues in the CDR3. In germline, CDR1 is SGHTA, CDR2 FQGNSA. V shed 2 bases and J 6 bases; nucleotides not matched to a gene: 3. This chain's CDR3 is CASSLQGGDEKLFF. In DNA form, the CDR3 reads TGTGCCAGCAGCTTACAGGGGGGTGATGAAAAACTGTTTTTT. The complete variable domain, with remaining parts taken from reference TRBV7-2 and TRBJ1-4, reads GAGVSQSPSNKVTEKGKDVELRCDPISGHTALYWYRQSLGQGLEFLIYFQGNSAPDKSGLPSDRFSAERTGGSVSTLTIQRTQQEDSAVYLCASSLQGGDEKLFFGSGTQLSVL.

In DNA, the CDR3 is TGCAGCGTTTTCGGGGGGTCCACTGAAGCTTTCTTT. Translated, it gives CSVFGGSTEAFF. The rearrangement links TRBV29-1 to TRBJ1-1, with D possibly TRBD1 on 5 matching bases. Trimming took off 5 bases at V and 4 bases at J, with 11 bases between the two ends. Germline V gene lookup returns CDR1 SQVTM and CDR2 ANQGSEA. This CDR3 is built from 12 residues.

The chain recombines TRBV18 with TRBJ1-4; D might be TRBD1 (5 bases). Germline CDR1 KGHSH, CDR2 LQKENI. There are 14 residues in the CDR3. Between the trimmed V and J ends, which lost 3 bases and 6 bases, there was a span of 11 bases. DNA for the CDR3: TGTGCCAGCTCACCCCTGGGGGATCATGAAAAACTGTTTTTT. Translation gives CASSPLGDHEKLFF.

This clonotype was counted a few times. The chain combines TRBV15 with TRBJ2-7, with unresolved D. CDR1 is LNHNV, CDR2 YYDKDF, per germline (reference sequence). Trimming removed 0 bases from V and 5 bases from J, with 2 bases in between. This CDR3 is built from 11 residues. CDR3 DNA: TGTGCCACCAGCAGAGATCACGAGCAGTACTTC. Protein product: CATSRDHEQYF.

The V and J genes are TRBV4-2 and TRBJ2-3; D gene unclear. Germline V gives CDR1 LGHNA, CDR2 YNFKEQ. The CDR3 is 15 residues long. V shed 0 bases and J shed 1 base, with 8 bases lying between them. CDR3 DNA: TGTGCCAGCAGCCAAGAAAGGACCGGCACAGATACGCAGTATTTT. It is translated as CASSQERTGTDTQYF.

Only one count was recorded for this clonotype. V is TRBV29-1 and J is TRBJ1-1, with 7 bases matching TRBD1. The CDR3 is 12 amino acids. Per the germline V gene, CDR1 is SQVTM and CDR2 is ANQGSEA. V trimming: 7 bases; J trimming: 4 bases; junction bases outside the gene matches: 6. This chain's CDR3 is CSAVRGGTEAFF. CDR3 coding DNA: TGCAGCGCCGTCAGGGGGGGCACTGAAGCTTTCTTT. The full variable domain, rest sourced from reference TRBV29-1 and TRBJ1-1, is SAVISQKPSRDICQRGTSLTIQCQVDSQVTMMFWYRQQPGQSLTLIATANQGSEATYESGFVIDKFPISRPNLTFSTLTVSNMSPEDSSIYLCSAVRGGTEAFFGQGTRLTVV.

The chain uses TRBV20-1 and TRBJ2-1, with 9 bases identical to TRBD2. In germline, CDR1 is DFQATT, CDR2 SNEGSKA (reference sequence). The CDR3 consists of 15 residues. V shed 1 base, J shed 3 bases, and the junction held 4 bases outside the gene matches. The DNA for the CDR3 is TGCAGTGCTAGAGGAGGCGGGGGGGTCTACAATGAGCAGTTCTTC. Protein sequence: CSARGGGGVYNEQFF.

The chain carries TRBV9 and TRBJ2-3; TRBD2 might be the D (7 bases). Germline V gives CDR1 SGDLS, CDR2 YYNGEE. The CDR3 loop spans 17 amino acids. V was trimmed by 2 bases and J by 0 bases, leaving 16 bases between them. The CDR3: CASSVARGGVSTDTQYF. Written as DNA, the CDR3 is TGTGCCAGCAGCGTCGCCCGAGGGGGGGTAAGCACAGATACGCAGTATTTT. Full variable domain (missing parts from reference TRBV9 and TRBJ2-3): DSGVTQTPKHLITATGQRVTLRCSPRSGDLSVYWYQQSLDQGLQFLIQYYNGEERAKGNILERFSAQQFPDLHSELNLSSLELGDSALYFCASSVARGGVSTDTQYFGPGTRLTVL.

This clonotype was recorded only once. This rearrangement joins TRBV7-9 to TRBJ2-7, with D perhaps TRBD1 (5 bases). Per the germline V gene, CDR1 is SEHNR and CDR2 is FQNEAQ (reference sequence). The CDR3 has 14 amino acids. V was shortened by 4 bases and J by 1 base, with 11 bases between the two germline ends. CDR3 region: CASSSIDRSYEQYF. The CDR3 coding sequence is TGTGCCAGCAGCTCCATTGACAGATCCTACGAGCAGTACTTC. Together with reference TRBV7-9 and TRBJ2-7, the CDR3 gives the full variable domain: DTGVSQNPRHKITKRGQNVTFRCDPISEHNRLYWYRQTLGQGPEFLTYFQNEAQLEKSRLLSDRFSAERPKGSFSTLEIQRTEQGDSAMYLCASSSIDRSYEQYFGPGTRLTVT.

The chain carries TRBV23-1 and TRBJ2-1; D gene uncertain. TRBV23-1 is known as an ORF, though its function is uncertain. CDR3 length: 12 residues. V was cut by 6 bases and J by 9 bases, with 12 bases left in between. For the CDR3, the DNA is TGCGCCAGCAGCCCCGGACGTCCTGAGCAGTTCTTC. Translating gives CASSPGRPEQFF.

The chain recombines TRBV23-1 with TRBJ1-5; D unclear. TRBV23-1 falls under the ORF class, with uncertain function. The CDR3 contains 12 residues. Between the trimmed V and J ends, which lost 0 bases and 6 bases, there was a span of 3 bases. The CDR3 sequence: CASSQSGQPQHF. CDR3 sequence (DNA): TGCGCCAGCAGTCAATCGGGTCAGCCCCAGCATTTT.

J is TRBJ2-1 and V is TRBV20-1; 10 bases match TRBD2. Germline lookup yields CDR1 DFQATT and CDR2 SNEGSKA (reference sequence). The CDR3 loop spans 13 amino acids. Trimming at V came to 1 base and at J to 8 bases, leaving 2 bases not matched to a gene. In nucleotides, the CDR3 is TGCAGTGCTAGAGGGCTAGCGGGGGATGAGCAGTTCTTC. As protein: CSARGLAGDEQFF.